This T cell receptor beta chain stems from a study of spatial heterogeneity in lung cancer. The CDR3 extends over 14 amino acids. V gave up 5 bases and J gave up 2 bases, with 12 bases separating them. The germline gives CDR1 MNHEY, CDR2 SMNVEV (reference sequence). This clonotype appeared many times. Specified time point: blood at routine non-recurrence follow-up after resection. In TCRdb, the 5' RACE reads were re-called with MiXCR into one record per CDR3 protein. In the table there are under 75,000 distinct CDR3 sequences, roughly 9% of which are singletons. The sequencing used PBMCs, collected at follow-up. The receptor was isolated from a female donor with early-stage non-small cell lung cancer. The chain has TRBV27 and TRBJ2-5; a weak D match, TRBD1 (6 bases). The DNA for the CDR3 is TGTGCCAGCAGTAAGGGACATTCTCAAGAGACCCAGTACTTC. As protein: CASSKGHSQETQYF.